A single sample is the source of the 29 T cell receptor beta chains below, sequenced in a study of blood T cells in healthy people across ages. The second PCR ran roughly 6 to 12 cycles with a sample-barcoded 5' primer and J-beta primers. TCRdb ran MiXCR on the 5' RACE reads and lists one entry per CDR3 protein. The sample has around 870,000 distinct CDR3 sequences; more than 25% are singletons. The sample taken for sequencing was blood. The source of these receptors is a woman of 80 years or more in good health.

The chain carries TRBV11-2 and TRBJ1-1; D is perhaps TRBD1 (5 bases). This CDR3 is 12 amino acids long. Per the germline V gene, CDR1 is SGHAT and CDR2 is FQNNGV. Between the trimmed V and J ends, which lost 2 bases and 8 bases, there was a span of 9 bases. Here the CDR3 reads CASSLMGGEAFF. In nucleotides, the CDR3 is TGTGCCAGCAGCTTAATGGGGGGGGAAGCTTTCTTT.

This clonotype was observed at least ten times. The chain has TRBV20-1 and TRBJ2-1, with a weak D call TRBD1 (6 bases). Germline V gene data show CDR1 as DFQATT and CDR2 as SNEGSKA (reference sequence). This CDR3 is built from 14 residues. V gave up 1 base and J gave up 8 bases, with 15 bases separating them. CDR3 sequence reads: CSARGQGPYDEQFF. Here the CDR3 DNA reads TGCAGTGCTAGAGGGCAGGGGCCTTATGATGAGCAGTTCTTC.

This clonotype was counted ten times or more. This chain links TRBV5-1 with TRBJ2-1; D might be TRBD2 (7 bases). Germline lookup yields CDR1 SGHRS and CDR2 YFSETQ. Trimming removed 4 bases from V and 7 bases from J, with 18 bases in between. This CDR3 region has 15 residues. The CDR3 here is CASSAEGGRINEQFF. DNA of the CDR3: TGCGCCAGCAGCGCGGAGGGGGGGCGCATAAATGAGCAGTTCTTC.

This clonotype was detected a few times. The chain has TRBV20-1 and TRBJ2-1; D remains ambiguous. The J call may be wrong; the DNA end is better matched by TRBJ2-7. CDR1 and CDR2 (germline): DFQATT, SNEGSKA (reference sequence). The CDR3 consists of 15 residues. The CDR3 bases are TGCAGTGCTAGAGACGGCTCTTTCTCCTACAATGAGCAGTACTTC. This codes for CSARDGSFSYNEQYF.

This clonotype was counted a few times. The chain links TRBV5-1 to TRBJ1-4, with TRBD1 identical over 8 bases. The germline V gene encodes CDR1 SGHRS and CDR2 YFSETQ. The CDR3 is 14 amino acids. The junction had 5 bases not matched to a gene; V was cut back by 7 bases and J by 3 bases. CDR3 in amino acids: CASRGQVSNEKLFF. The CDR3 nucleotides are TGCGCCAGCCGGGGACAGGTTTCTAATGAAAAACTGTTTTTT.

A few counts support this clonotype. The V gene is TRBV20-1, the J gene TRBJ2-5; TRBD2 matches 8 bases. V lost 5 bases and J lost 4; bases outside the gene matches: 9. From germline, CDR1 is DFQATT and CDR2 SNEGSKA (reference sequence). This CDR3 contains 14 residues. The CDR3 protein is CSAPRLASLETQYF. DNA for the CDR3: TGCAGTGCTCCCCGACTAGCGAGCCTAGAGACCCAGTACTTC.

The J gene is TRBJ1-2, the V gene TRBV6-5, with 8 positions matching TRBD1. J gave up 6 bases and V 4 bases, and 16 bases lay outside the gene matches. CDR1 is MNHEY, CDR2 SVGAGI, per germline. This CDR3 has 17 amino acids. CDR3 loop: CASSSRTGRRLLDGYTF. The CDR3, as DNA: TGTGCCAGCAGTTCCCGGACAGGGCGAAGGCTACTAGATGGCTACACCTTC.

Note on this clonotype: A much larger clone differs by one base, so this may be a read error. J is TRBJ2-1 and V is TRBV4-3; D gene unclear. CDR1 is LGHNA and CDR2 is YSLEER in the germline V gene. The CDR3 runs to 16 residues. The CDR3 sequence is CVSSQKTESSYNEQFF. The CDR3 DNA reads as TGCGTCAGCAGCCAGAAGACTGAAAGCTCCTACAATGAGCAGTTCTTC.

The gene calls are TRBV3-1 and TRBJ1-5; D uncertain. The germline V gene encodes CDR1 LGHDT and CDR2 YNNKEL (reference sequence). The V end was cut by 0 bases, the J end by 7 bases, with 10 bases between. This CDR3 is built from 14 residues. CDR3 bases: TGTGCCAGCAGCCAAGATCGGGGAAGACAGCCCCAGCATTTT. This translates into CASSQDRGRQPQHF.

This clonotype was recorded many times. This rearrangement joins TRBV10-3 to TRBJ1-5; TRBD1 might be the D (5 bases). The germline V gene encodes CDR1 ENHRY and CDR2 SYGVKD. The V and J ends lost 4 bases and 11 bases respectively, with 9 bases between them. There are 11 residues in the CDR3. CDR3 in amino acids: CAISGGGSQHF. The CDR3 coding sequence is TGTGCCATCAGTGGGGGGGGTTCCCAGCATTTT.

This clonotype was seen ten or more times. The chain links TRBV11-2 to TRBJ2-5, with D tentatively TRBD2 (5 bases). The CDR3 totals 17 residues. Germline loops: CDR1 SGHAT, CDR2 FQNNGV. V was clipped by 3 bases and J by 2 bases, with 19 bases between them. The CDR3 protein is CASSFFRGIGRQETQYF. The CDR3 DNA reads TGTGCCAGCAGCTTTTTTCGGGGAATAGGAAGACAAGAGACCCAGTACTTC.

The chain recombines TRBV7-2 with TRBJ1-3, with 8 nucleotides matching TRBD1. The CDR3 has 16 residues. Per germline, CDR1 SGHTA and CDR2 FQGNSA. J was trimmed by 0 bases and V by 5 bases; bases with no gene match: 6. The CDR3 protein is CASSQGAASSGNTIYF. The CDR3 nucleotides read TGTGCCAGCAGCCAGGGGGCGGCGAGCTCTGGAAACACCATATATTTT.

The sample holds a few counts of this clonotype. The chain has TRBV6-2 or TRBV6-3 and TRBJ2-1, with TRBD1 matching 7 bases. The CDR3 is made up of 16 amino acids. J was trimmed by 1 base and V by 7 bases; bases with no gene match: 10. Germline V gene lookup returns CDR1 MNHEY and CDR2 SVGEGT. The CDR3 reads CASIQMGQFSYNEQFF. The CDR3 bases are TGTGCCAGCATTCAAATGGGACAGTTTTCCTACAATGAGCAGTTCTTC.

This clonotype was detected only a few times. A much larger clone is a single base away; this may be a read error. CDR3 sequence: CSAYVWPSSYNEQYF. The CDR3 bases are TGCAGTGCTTATGTCTGGCCTAGCTCCTACAATGAGCAGTACTTC. V usage is TRBV20-1 and J usage is TRBJ2-1; a possible D gene is TRBD2 (5 bases). TRBJ2-7 explains the end of the DNA better; the J call may be wrong. The CDR3 length is 15 residues. CDR1 and CDR2 (germline): DFQATT, SNEGSKA (reference sequence).

This clonotype was picked up many times. The gene calls are TRBV18 and TRBJ2-3; D remains unclear. CDR3 length: 14 amino acids. Germline-derived CDR1 and CDR2 are KGHSH and LQKENI. V dropped 0 bases and J dropped 6 bases, with 10 bases sitting between them. The CDR3 nucleotides read TGTGCCAGCTCACCACCGACGCGGCTGGATACGCAGTATTTT. It is translated as CASSPPTRLDTQYF.

The sample holds many counts of this clonotype. The J gene is TRBJ2-5, the V gene TRBV2, with TRBD2 as a possible D gene (7 bases). The V gene's germline CDR1 is SNHLY and CDR2 FYNNEI. There are 15 residues in the CDR3. Trimming removed 7 bases from V and 3 bases from J, with 18 bases in between. DNA for the CDR3: TGTGCCAGCACCCTAGGGGGGCTAGCGGAAGAGACCCAGTACTTC. This encodes CASTLGGLAEETQYF.

This clonotype was recorded many times. This sequence joins TRBV10-2 and TRBJ2-1; weak D call: TRBD2 (6 bases). V was trimmed by 2 bases and J by 3 bases, leaving 11 bases between them. The CDR3 sequence is 15 residues long. Germline values: CDR1 WSHSY, CDR2 SAAADI. CDR3 amino acids: CASSEEGDFYNEQFF. The CDR3 DNA sequence: TGCGCCAGCAGTGAGGAAGGGGACTTCTACAATGAGCAGTTCTTC.

As regards this clonotype: The junction does not match germline at one end; this may be a read error. The chain has TRBV7-2 and TRBJ1-1, with D tentatively TRBD1 (6 bases). Germline V gene lookup returns CDR1 SGHTA and CDR2 FQGNSA. The CDR3 runs to 13 residues. CDR3 sequence: CAGSGGAHTEAFF. CDR3 DNA sequence: TGTGCCGGCAGCGGGGGCGCCCACACTGAAGCTTTCTTT.

The chain couples TRBV7-6 to TRBJ1-1, with D perhaps TRBD1 (6 bases). Germline values: CDR1 SGHVS, CDR2 FNYEAQ. The CDR3 spans 15 residues. V was trimmed by 4 bases and J by 4 bases, leaving 16 bases between them. In DNA, the CDR3 is TGTGCCAGCAGCTCAAAACAGGGAGGAGGCACTGAAGCTTTCTTT. It is translated as CASSSKQGGGTEAFF.

This clonotype was seen only a few times. The DNA for the CDR3 is TGCAGCGTCGAGACAGGGTTGAACACTGAAGCTTTCTTT. It yields the protein CSVETGLNTEAFF. The rearrangement joins TRBV29-1 to TRBJ1-1; the match to TRBD1 covers 7 bases. This CDR3 region has 13 residues. V shed 6 bases, J shed 0 bases, and the junction held 4 bases outside the gene matches. The V gene's germline CDR1 is SQVTM and CDR2 ANQGSEA.

The V call is TRBV6-6, the J call TRBJ1-4, with 7 positions matching TRBD1. Germline CDR1 is MNHNY and CDR2 is SVGAGI (reference sequence). The ends lost 2 bases at V and 5 bases at J; junction bases unmatched: 11. The CDR3 has 17 amino acids. CDR3 region: CASSYGALGTVNEKLFF. The CDR3 DNA sequence: TGTGCCAGCAGTTACGGGGCCTTAGGGACAGTGAATGAAAAACTGTTTTTT.

With respect to this clonotype: One end of the junction is discordant with germline, which a read error may explain. The V and J genes are TRBV29-1 and TRBJ1-1, with TRBD1 identical over 10 bases. The CDR3 sequence is 13 residues long. The germline V gene encodes CDR1 SQVTM and CDR2 ANQGSEA. In DNA, the CDR3 is TGCGGCGTGGGGACAGGGGCGGGGACTGAAGCTTTCTTT. It yields the protein CGVGTGAGTEAFF.

This sequence joins TRBV5-1 and TRBJ2-2; 7 bases are shared with TRBD1. This CDR3 has 14 residues. CDR1 SGHRS and CDR2 YFSETQ come from the germline V gene. J was trimmed by 5 bases and V by 3 bases; bases with no gene match: 4. The CDR3 sequence is CASSSLTGTGELFF. The CDR3 DNA reads TGCGCCAGCAGCTCGCTGACAGGGACCGGGGAGCTGTTTTTT.

The V call is TRBV5-5, the J call TRBJ1-6; D is uncertain. V was shortened by 6 bases and J by 4 bases, with 17 bases between the two germline ends. This CDR3 comprises 16 residues. CDR1 and CDR2 from the germline V gene are SGHKS and YYEKEE (reference sequence). CDR3 amino acids: CASNRLGGMYNSPLHF. The CDR3 DNA sequence: TGTGCCAGCAACCGTTTAGGTGGGATGTATAATTCACCCCTCCACTTT.

For this clonotype: No conserved phenylalanine or tryptophan is present at the end of the CDR3, so a read error is the likely explanation. The chain joins TRBV20-1 to TRBJ1-2; unclear D gene. Trimming stripped 1 base from V and 1 base from J, with 7 bases between. The CDR3 is 13 amino acids. Per germline, CDR1 DFQATT and CDR2 SNEGSKA (reference sequence). The CDR3 here is CSARATINYGYTV. The CDR3 DNA sequence: TGCAGTGCTAGAGCGACAATTAACTATGGCTACACCGTC.

Ten or more counts support this clonotype. The chain couples TRBV7-9 to TRBJ1-1, with D unresolved. V lost 4 bases and J 4 bases, leaving 16 bases between the germline ends. The V gene's germline CDR1 is SEHNR and CDR2 FQNEAQ (reference sequence). The CDR3 consists of 15 residues. CDR3 protein: CASSSPGTASTEAFF. The CDR3 nucleotides are TGTGCCAGCAGCTCCCCCGGTACTGCGAGCACTGAAGCTTTCTTT.

This clonotype was detected many times. V gene TRBV18 combines with J gene TRBJ2-1, with D unresolved. The CDR3 contains 15 residues. Germline loops: CDR1 KGHSH, CDR2 LQKENI. V gave up 2 bases and J gave up 2 bases, with 10 bases separating them. This chain's CDR3 is CASSPGQVTYNEQFF. CDR3 sequence (DNA): TGTGCCAGCTCACCAGGGCAGGTGACCTACAATGAGCAGTTCTTC.

The rearrangement joins TRBV5-1 to TRBJ2-5; 9 bases are a match to TRBD2. The CDR3 runs 16 residues. The germline CDR1 and CDR2 sequences are SGHRS and YFSETQ. The J segment lost 8 bases and the V segment lost 4 bases, leaving 15 bases of the junction unmatched. CDR3 residues: CASSQLGGSGGRTQYF. DNA for the CDR3: TGCGCCAGCAGCCAACTCGGGGGTAGCGGGGGACGAACCCAGTACTTC. Supplemented by reference TRBV5-1 and TRBJ2-5, the full variable domain reads KAGVTQTPRYLIKTRGQQVTLSCSPISGHRSVSWYQQTPGQGLQFLFEYFSETQRNKGNFPGRFSGRQFSNSRSEMNVSTLELGDSALYLCASSQLGGSGGRTQYFGPGTRLLVL.

The chain uses TRBV20-1 and TRBJ2-7; 9 bases line up with TRBD2. The CDR3 consists of 15 residues. CDR1 is DFQATT, CDR2 SNEGSKA, per germline (reference sequence). With V trimmed by 1 base and J by 0 bases, 4 bases remained unmatched. The CDR3 loop reads CSARVGSGGSYEQYF. The CDR3 DNA reads as TGCAGTGCTAGAGTGGGTAGCGGGGGCTCCTACGAGCAGTACTTC.